These 27 T cell receptor beta chains were all obtained from the same sample, sequenced in a study of Ad26.COV2.S vaccination and SARS-CoV-2 variants. Assay: immunoSEQ multiplex PCR; the TCRdb copy retains only in-frame clones and omits some. Of approximately 420,000 clones listed, around 85% are singletons. Treatment reported: 19 received Ad26.COV2.S at low or high dose, single or two shots; 5 received placebo; per-sample allocation not given. The samples were gathered on day 63 after the first injection of vaccine or placebo. This sample comprised peripheral blood, obtained in a trial of Ad26.COV2.S vaccine versus placebo. All receptors derive from a person between 18 and 65 years old who received the Ad26.COV2.S COVID-19 vaccine or a placebo.

V usage is TRBV12-3 or TRBV12-4 and J usage is TRBJ2-1, with D hard to call. V lost 6 bases and J 9 bases, leaving 12 bases between the germline ends. There are 12 residues in the CDR3. CDR3 loop: CASSLSGGEQFF. CDR3 DNA: TGTGCCAGCAGCCTCTCTGGCGGTGAGCAGTTCTTC.

V usage is TRBV10-3 and J usage is TRBJ1-4; D call uncertain. The CDR3 runs 13 residues. Per germline, CDR1 ENHRY and CDR2 SYGVKD. V dropped 1 base and J dropped 4 bases, with 4 bases sitting between them. The CDR3 DNA reads as TGTGCCATCAGTGAGTACTTTAATGAAAAACTGTTTTTT. It translates to CAISEYFNEKLFF.

The chain joins TRBV27 to TRBJ1-6; weak D call: TRBD1 (5 bases). Germline values: CDR1 MNHEY, CDR2 SMNVEV (reference sequence). This CDR3 spans 16 amino acids. Trimming removed 3 bases at V and 7 bases at J, with 16 bases between. The CDR3 DNA reads as TGTGCCAGCAGTTTTAGTGGGCAGGGCAAAAATTCACCCCTCCACTTT. Its translation: CASSFSGQGKNSPLHF.

V gene TRBV2 combines with J gene TRBJ1-2, with 7 bases that match TRBD1. After removal of 6 bases from V and 2 bases from J, the junction contained 6 bases not matched to a gene. The CDR3 totals 14 residues. Germline values: CDR1 SNHLY, CDR2 FYNNEI. The CDR3: CASSSQGQNYGYTF. CDR3 DNA: TGTGCCAGCAGCTCTCAGGGACAGAACTATGGCTACACCTTC.

The chain links TRBV7-6 to TRBJ2-1; D is uncertain. The CDR3 consists of 15 residues. Deletions cut 5 bases from V and 2 bases from J, with 13 bases between. Germline V gene data show CDR1 as SGHVS and CDR2 as FNYEAQ. Written as DNA, the CDR3 is TGTGCCAGCAGCGCCTGGGAAGCGCCCTACAATGAGCAGTTCTTC. Its protein product is CASSAWEAPYNEQFF.

The CDR3 is CASSLGDTQYF. CDR3 nucleotides: TGTGCCAGCAGCCTCGGAGATACGCAGTATTTT. The chain joins TRBV27 to TRBJ2-3, with unresolved D. Deletions cut 6 bases from V and 5 bases from J, with 6 bases between. The CDR3 has 11 amino acids. The germline V gene has CDR1 MNHEY and CDR2 SMNVEV (reference sequence).

V gene TRBV18 combines with J gene TRBJ1-1, with no clear D. Germline V gene data show CDR1 as KGHSH and CDR2 as LQKENI. This CDR3 has 14 amino acids. The germline V and J ends were trimmed by 0 bases and 1 base, with 6 bases remaining between them. The DNA of the CDR3 is TGTGCCAGCTCACCACCGATCCGGAACACTGAAGCTTTCTTT. It specifies CASSPPIRNTEAFF.

The table lists this clone with a count of one. This sequence joins TRBV19 and TRBJ2-7, with TRBD1 matching over 8 bases. The CDR3 contains 15 residues. V was pared by 4 bases and J by 4 bases, with 9 bases of the junction left unmatched. Germline V CDR1 and CDR2: LNHDA, SQIVND (reference sequence). This CDR3 reads CASSSPGQVVYEQYF. The CDR3, as DNA: TGTGCCAGTAGTAGTCCGGGACAGGTCGTATACGAGCAGTACTTC. Together with reference TRBV19 and TRBJ2-7, the CDR3 gives the full variable domain: DGGITQSPKYLFRKEGQNVTLSCEQNLNHDAMYWYRQDPGQGLRLIYYSQIVNDFQKGDIAEGYSVSREKKESFPLTVTSAQKNPTAFYLCASSSPGQVVYEQYFGPGTRLTVT.

The chain uses TRBV9 and TRBJ1-3; D is uncertain. V was trimmed by 3 bases and J by 3 bases, leaving 16 bases between them. Germline loops: CDR1 SGDLS, CDR2 YYNGEE. The CDR3 extends over 16 amino acids. The CDR3 sequence: CASSGMSEDGGNTIYF. The DNA for the CDR3 is TGTGCCAGCAGCGGGATGTCAGAAGATGGTGGAAACACCATATATTTT. Drawing the rest from reference TRBV9 and TRBJ1-3, the complete variable domain is DSGVTQTPKHLITATGQRVTLRCSPRSGDLSVYWYQQSLDQGLQFLIQYYNGEERAKGNILERFSAQQFPDLHSELNLSSLELGDSALYFCASSGMSEDGGNTIYFGEGSWLTVV.

CDR3 loop: CASSPLSSGRQFSGTEAFF. In nucleotides, the CDR3 is TGTGCCAGCTCACCACTATCTTCAGGGCGCCAGTTTTCCGGCACTGAAGCTTTCTTT. The chain combines TRBV18 with TRBJ1-1; maybe TRBD1 (5 bases). The CDR3 runs to 19 residues. Germline CDR1 KGHSH, CDR2 LQKENI. V was shortened by 1 base and J by 4 bases, with 25 bases between the two germline ends.

The V gene is TRBV15, the J gene TRBJ2-2, with TRBD1 identical over 9 bases. Germline lookup yields CDR1 LNHNV and CDR2 YYDKDF (reference sequence). CDR3 length: 17 amino acids. Trimming cost V 5 bases and J 4 bases; bases outside gene matches: 11. The CDR3 loop reads CATSGLHRGLSTGELFF. The CDR3 region has the DNA TGTGCCACCAGCGGCTTACACAGGGGGCTTAGCACCGGGGAGCTGTTTTTT.

The rearrangement uses TRBV2 and TRBJ2-6, with D perhaps given as TRBD1 or TRBD2 (5 bases each). This CDR3 spans 18 amino acids. V was trimmed by 5 bases and J by 0 bases, leaving 17 bases between them. Germline V CDR1 and CDR2: SNHLY, FYNNEI. The CDR3 DNA sequence: TGTGCCAGCAGTAAAATCCCGGGACGTAGCTCTGGGGCCAACGTCCTGACTTTC. Its translation is CASSKIPGRSSGANVLTF.

The J gene is TRBJ2-1, the V gene TRBV11-2; D call uncertain. Germline CDR1 is SGHAT and CDR2 is FQNNGV. V was cut by 2 bases and J by 3 bases, with 5 bases left in between. This CDR3 comprises 13 residues. CDR3 DNA sequence: TGTGCCAGCAGCTTAAGAGACTACAATGAGCAGTTCTTC. It codes for CASSLRDYNEQFF.

The chain links TRBV11-2 to TRBJ1-4; TRBD1 aligns across 7 bases. Germline V gene sequence: CDR1 SGHAT, CDR2 FQNNGV. The CDR3 covers 14 residues. V lost 7 bases and J lost 3; bases outside the gene matches: 5. CDR3 region: CASNHGTANEKLFF. The DNA of the CDR3 is TGTGCCAGCAACCACGGGACAGCTAATGAAAAACTGTTTTTT.

This sequence joins TRBV6-5 and TRBJ1-1; D call uncertain. Germline-derived CDR1 and CDR2 are MNHEY and SVGAGI. Trimming stripped 7 bases from V and 2 bases from J, with 14 bases between. The CDR3 extends over 14 amino acids. DNA of the CDR3: TGTGCCAGCATCTCTGGGGAGGTTAACACTGAAGCTTTCTTT. Amino acid sequence: CASISGEVNTEAFF.

This clone was detected a few times. The rearrangement uses TRBV2 and TRBJ1-2; D not resolved. Germline lookup yields CDR1 SNHLY and CDR2 FYNNEI. The CDR3 extends over 14 amino acids. Between the trimmed V and J ends, which lost 2 bases and 4 bases, there was a span of 11 bases. CDR3 nucleotide sequence: TGTGCCAGCAGTGAACGGGCATCCGTCTATGGCTACACCTTC. Encoded protein: CASSERASVYGYTF. The full variable domain, with the rest looked up from reference TRBV2 and TRBJ1-2, is EPEVTQTPSHQVTQMGQEVILRCVPISNHLYFYWYRQILGQKVEFLVSFYNNEISEKSEIFDDQFSVERPDGSNFTLKIRSTKLEDSAMYFCASSERASVYGYTFGSGTRLTVV.

This clone was picked up one time. This chain joins TRBV18 and TRBJ2-3; 11 bases line up with TRBD1. Trimming cost V 4 bases and J 5 bases; bases outside gene matches: 5. CDR1 is KGHSH, CDR2 LQKENI, per germline. The CDR3 is made up of 15 amino acids. CDR3 DNA: TGTGCCAGCTCACTGCGGACAGGGGGCTTAGATACGCAGTATTTT. Translation gives CASSLRTGGLDTQYF. The full variable domain, completed using reference TRBV18 and TRBJ2-3, is NAGVMQNPRHLVRRRGQEARLRCSPMKGHSHVYWYRQLPEEGLKFMVYLQKENIIDESGMPKERFSAEFPKEGPSILRIQQVVRGDSAAYFCASSLRTGGLDTQYFGPGTRLTVL.

V is TRBV18 and J is TRBJ1-2, with 7 nucleotides matching TRBD1. The CDR3 consists of 17 residues. V lost 5 bases and J lost 5; bases outside the gene matches: 17. Germline V CDR1 and CDR2: KGHSH, LQKENI. The CDR3 reads CASSSEELLGGAYGYTF. Here the CDR3 DNA reads TGTGCCAGCTCATCGGAGGAATTATTAGGGGGCGCTTATGGCTACACCTTC.

This chain uses TRBV6-5 with TRBJ2-1, with 10 bases aligning to TRBD2. This CDR3 has 16 residues. Germline CDR1 reads MNHEY; CDR2 reads SVGAGI. With 0 bases clipped from V and 6 bases from J, the junction kept 5 bases outside the gene matches. The DNA for the CDR3 is TGTGCCAGCAGTTACTCGGTAGCGGGAGGCGCCAATGAGCAGTTCTTC. The encoded protein is CASSYSVAGGANEQFF.

The chain links TRBV3-1 (or the pseudogene TRBV3-2) to TRBJ2-3; D gene ambiguous. This CDR3 spans 15 amino acids. V was pared by 2 bases and J by 6 bases, with 15 bases between. CDR1 and CDR2 (germline): LGHDT, YNNKEL (reference sequence). The CDR3 bases are TGTGCCAGCAGCCAACCCTTAGGCCCCATGGATACGCAGTATTTT. Amino acids: CASSQPLGPMDTQYF.

The chain combines TRBV19 with TRBJ1-4; no clear D gene. The CDR3 is 15 amino acids. Trimming left V 4 bases short and J 0 bases short, with 9 bases between. The V gene's germline CDR1 is LNHDA and CDR2 SQIVND (reference sequence). Here the CDR3 DNA reads TGTGCCAGTAGTAACTCGGCGGCAACTAATGAAAAACTGTTTTTT. It specifies CASSNSAATNEKLFF. The full variable domain, rest sourced from reference TRBV19 and TRBJ1-4, is DGGITQSPKYLFRKEGQNVTLSCEQNLNHDAMYWYRQDPGQGLRLIYYSQIVNDFQKGDIAEGYSVSREKKESFPLTVTSAQKNPTAFYLCASSNSAATNEKLFFGSGTQLSVL.

This chain connects TRBV3-1 (or the pseudogene TRBV3-2) to TRBJ1-4; unclear D gene. Trimming shortened V by 0 bases and J by 6 bases, and 11 bases separated the two germline ends. Germline loops: CDR1 LGHDT, CDR2 YNNKEL (reference sequence). This CDR3 is 15 amino acids long. The CDR3 nucleotides are TGTGCCAGCAGCCAAGAACGAGGGCTCGATGAAAAACTGTTTTTT. Residues: CASSQERGLDEKLFF.

V and J are TRBV27 and TRBJ2-7; D remains ambiguous. Germline lookup yields CDR1 MNHEY and CDR2 SMNVEV (reference sequence). The V gene lost 2 bases and the J gene lost 5 bases, with 16 bases spanning the gap. The CDR3 is made up of 15 amino acids. This chain's CDR3 is CASSLPGGAWHEQYF. In DNA, the CDR3 is TGTGCCAGCAGTTTACCGGGTGGAGCTTGGCACGAGCAGTACTTC.

The rearrangement uses TRBV5-1 and TRBJ1-6; possibly TRBD1 for D (6 bases). Germline V gives CDR1 SGHRS, CDR2 YFSETQ. Trimming shortened V by 6 bases and J by 7 bases, and 14 bases separated the two germline ends. The CDR3 is made up of 14 amino acids. The DNA of the CDR3 is TGCGCCAGCACCCAAGGACAGTTAAATTCACCCCTCCACTTT. Translated, it gives CASTQGQLNSPLHF.

This chain links TRBV19 with TRBJ1-2; weak D call: TRBD1 (6 bases). V lost 5 bases to trimming and J lost 3 bases, with 13 bases between them. CDR3 size: 14 residues. The germline V gene has CDR1 LNHDA and CDR2 SQIVND (reference sequence). CDR3 in DNA: TGTGCCAGTAGTTTCAGACGACAGGACTATGGCTACACCTTC. Its protein is CASSFRRQDYGYTF.

This chain connects TRBV4-3 to TRBJ1-4; D gene unclear. The germline V and J ends were trimmed by 4 bases and 4 bases, with 16 bases remaining between them. The CDR3 covers 16 residues. Looked up from germline, CDR1 is LGHNA and CDR2 is YSLEER. For the CDR3, the DNA is TGCGCCAGCAGCCCACCTAGTTCGGGGTTTAATGAAAAACTGTTTTTT. The encoded protein is CASSPPSSGFNEKLFF.

The J gene is TRBJ2-3, the V gene TRBV3-1 (or the pseudogene TRBV3-2), with D possibly being TRBD1 or TRBD2 (5 bases each). V lost 1 base and J 5 bases, leaving 13 bases between the germline ends. CDR3 length: 15 amino acids. CDR1 is LGHDT, CDR2 YNNKEL, per germline (reference sequence). CDR3 protein: CASSQAGLGRDTQYF. The CDR3 coding sequence is TGTGCCAGCAGCCAAGCGGGGCTTGGGCGAGATACGCAGTATTTT.